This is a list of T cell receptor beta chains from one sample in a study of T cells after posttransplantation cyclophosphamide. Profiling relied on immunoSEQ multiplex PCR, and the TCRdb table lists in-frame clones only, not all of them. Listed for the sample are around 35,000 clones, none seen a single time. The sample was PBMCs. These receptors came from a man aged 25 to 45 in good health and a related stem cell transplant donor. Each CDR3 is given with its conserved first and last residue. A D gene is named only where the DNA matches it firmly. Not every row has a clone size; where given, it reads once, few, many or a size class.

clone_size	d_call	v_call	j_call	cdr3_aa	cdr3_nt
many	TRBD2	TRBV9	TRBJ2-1	CASSVAGGGTRYNEQFF	TGTGCCAGCAGCGTAGCTGGCGGGGGGACTCGCTACAATGAGCAGTTCTTC
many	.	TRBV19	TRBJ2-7	CASSKAGVSYEQYF	TGTGCCAGTAGTAAGGCAGGGGTCTCCTACGAGCAGTACTTC
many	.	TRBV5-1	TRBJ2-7	CASSLVAGAVYEQYF	TGCGCCAGCAGCTTGGTGGCGGGGGCCGTCTACGAGCAGTACTTC
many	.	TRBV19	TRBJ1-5	CASSIGVASGNQPQHF	TGTGCCAGTAGTATCGGGGTCGCGTCTGGCAATCAGCCCCAGCATTTT
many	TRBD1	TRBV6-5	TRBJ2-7	CASSYSRGQVSYEQYF	TGTGCCAGCAGTTACTCGAGAGGACAGGTTTCCTACGAGCAGTACTTC
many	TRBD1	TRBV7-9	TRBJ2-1	CASSSTGTATGSYNEQFF	TGTGCCAGCAGCTCCACCGGGACAGCGACGGGCTCCTACAATGAGCAGTTCTTC
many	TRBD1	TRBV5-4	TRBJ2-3	CASSLAPPGQGNAQYF	TGTGCCAGCAGCTTGGCCCCCCCGGGACAGGGGAACGCGCAGTATTTT
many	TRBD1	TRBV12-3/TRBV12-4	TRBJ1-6	CASNTGQGALRSPLHF	TGTGCCAGCAACACCGGACAGGGGGCTCTGCGGTCACCCCTCCACTTT
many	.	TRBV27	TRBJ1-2	CASSLAAPISGYTF	TGTGCCAGCAGCTTAGCGGCTCCTATCTCTGGCTACACCTTC
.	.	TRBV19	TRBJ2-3	CASRDVISTTDTQYF	TGTGCCAGTAGGGATGTGATTAGCACCACAGATACGCAGTATTTT
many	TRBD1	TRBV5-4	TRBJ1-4	CASSEGAWEKLFF	TGTGCCAGCAGCGAGGGGGCTTGGGAAAAACTGTTTTTT
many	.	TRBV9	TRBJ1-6	CASSTRQLDSPLHF	TGTGCCAGCAGCACCCGACAGTTAGATTCACCCCTCCACTTT
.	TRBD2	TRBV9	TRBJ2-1	CASSVASLAGGFSYNEQFF	TGTGCCAGCAGCGTAGCTTCCCTAGCGGGGGGCTTCTCCTACAATGAGCAGTTCTTC
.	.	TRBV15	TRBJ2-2	CATSRDRAGELFF	TGTGCCACCAGCAGAGATAGGGCCGGGGAGCTGTTTTTT